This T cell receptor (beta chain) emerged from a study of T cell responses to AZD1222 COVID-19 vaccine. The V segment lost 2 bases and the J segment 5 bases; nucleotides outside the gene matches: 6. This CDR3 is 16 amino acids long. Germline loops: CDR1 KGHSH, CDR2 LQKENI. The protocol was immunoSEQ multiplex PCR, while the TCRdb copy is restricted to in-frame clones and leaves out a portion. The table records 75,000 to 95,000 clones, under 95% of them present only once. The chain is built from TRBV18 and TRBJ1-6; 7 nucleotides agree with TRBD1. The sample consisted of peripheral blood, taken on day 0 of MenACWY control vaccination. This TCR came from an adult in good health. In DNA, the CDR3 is TGTGCCAGCTCACCAGCCGGGACAGTAAATAATTCACCCCTCCACTTT. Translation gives CASSPAGTVNNSPLHF.